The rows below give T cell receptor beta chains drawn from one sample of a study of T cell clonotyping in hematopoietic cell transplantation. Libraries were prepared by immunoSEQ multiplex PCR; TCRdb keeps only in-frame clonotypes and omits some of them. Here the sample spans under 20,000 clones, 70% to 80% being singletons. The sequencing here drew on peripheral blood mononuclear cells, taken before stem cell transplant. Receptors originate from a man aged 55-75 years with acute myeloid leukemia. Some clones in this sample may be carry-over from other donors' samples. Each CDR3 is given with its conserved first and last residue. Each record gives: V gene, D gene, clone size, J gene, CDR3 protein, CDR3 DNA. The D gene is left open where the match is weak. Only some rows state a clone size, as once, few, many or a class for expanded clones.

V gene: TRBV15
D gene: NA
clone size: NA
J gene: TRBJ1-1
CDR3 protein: CATSRDHSNTEAFF
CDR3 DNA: TGTGCCACCAGCAGAGACCACTCGAACACTGAAGCTTTCTTT

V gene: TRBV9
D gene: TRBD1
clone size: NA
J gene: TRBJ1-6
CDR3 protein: CASSVDAGGGNSPLHF
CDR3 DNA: TGTGCCAGCAGCGTAGACGCAGGGGGTGGTAATTCACCCCTCCACTTT

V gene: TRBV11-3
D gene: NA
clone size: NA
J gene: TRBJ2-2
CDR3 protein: CASSPTRGTTGELFF
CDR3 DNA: TGTGCCAGCAGCCCCACCCGGGGGACCACCGGGGAGCTGTTTTTT

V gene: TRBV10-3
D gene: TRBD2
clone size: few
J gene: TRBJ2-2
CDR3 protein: CAISGGGGELFF
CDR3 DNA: TGTGCCATCAGTGGCGGGGGCGGGGAGCTGTTTTTT

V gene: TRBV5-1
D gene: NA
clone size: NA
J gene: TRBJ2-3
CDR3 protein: CASSLEGASTDTQYF
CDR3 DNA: TGCGCCAGCAGCTTGGAAGGGGCTAGCACAGATACGCAGTATTTT

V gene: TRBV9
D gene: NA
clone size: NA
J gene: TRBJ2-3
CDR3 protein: CASSVGGGRRTDTQYF
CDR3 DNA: TGTGCCAGCAGCGTAGGTGGGGGGCGCCGCACAGATACGCAGTATTTT

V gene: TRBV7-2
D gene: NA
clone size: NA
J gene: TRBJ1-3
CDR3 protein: CASIEPGGNTIYF
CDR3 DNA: TGTGCCAGCATCGAGCCAGGGGGAAACACCATATATTTT

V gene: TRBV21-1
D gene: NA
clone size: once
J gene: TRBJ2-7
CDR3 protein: CASRETSDYEQYF
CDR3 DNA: TGTGCCAGCAGGGAGACTAGCGACTACGAGCAGTACTTC

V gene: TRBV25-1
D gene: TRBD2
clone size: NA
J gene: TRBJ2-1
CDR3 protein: CASSDLADNEQFF
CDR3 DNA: TGTGCCAGCAGTGATCTAGCGGACAATGAGCAGTTCTTC

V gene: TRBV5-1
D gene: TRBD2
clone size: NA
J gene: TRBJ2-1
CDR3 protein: CASSFSGRVQFF
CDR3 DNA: TGCGCCAGCAGCTTTAGCGGGAGGGTGCAGTTCTTC

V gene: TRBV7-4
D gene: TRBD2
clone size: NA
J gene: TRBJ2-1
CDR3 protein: CASSLTSGGFNEQFF
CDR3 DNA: TGTGCCAGCAGCTTAACTAGCGGGGGGTTTAATGAGCAGTTCTTC

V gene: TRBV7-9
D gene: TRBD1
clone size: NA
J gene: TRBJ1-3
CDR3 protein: CASSLDGDRGFYGNTIYF
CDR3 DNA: TGTGCCAGCAGCTTAGACGGGGACAGGGGGTTTTATGGAAACACCATATATTTT

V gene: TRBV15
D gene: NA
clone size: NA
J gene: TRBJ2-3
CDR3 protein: CATSRYTDTQYF
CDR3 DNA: TGTGCCACCAGCAGGTACACAGATACGCAGTATTTT

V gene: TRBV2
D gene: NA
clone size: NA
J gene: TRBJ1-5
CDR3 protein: CASSAGGVSNQPQHF
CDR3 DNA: TGTGCCAGCAGTGCCGGGGGCGTTAGCAATCAGCCCCAGCATTTT

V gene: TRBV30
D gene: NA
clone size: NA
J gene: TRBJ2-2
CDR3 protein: CAWSVQIPGELFF
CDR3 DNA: TGTGCCTGGAGTGTACAGATCCCCGGGGAGCTGTTTTTT

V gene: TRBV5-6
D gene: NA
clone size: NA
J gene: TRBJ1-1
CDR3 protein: CASSLITGIAEAFF
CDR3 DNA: TGTGCCAGCAGCTTAATAACAGGGATCGCTGAAGCTTTCTTT

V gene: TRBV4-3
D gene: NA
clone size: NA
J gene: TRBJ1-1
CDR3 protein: CASSQGDILSNTEAFF
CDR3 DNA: TGCGCCAGCAGCCAGGGGGACATACTGTCGAACACTGAAGCTTTCTTT

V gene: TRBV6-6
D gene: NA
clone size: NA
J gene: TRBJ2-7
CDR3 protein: CASRTGYEQYF
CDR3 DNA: TGTGCCAGCAGAACAGGCTACGAGCAGTACTTC

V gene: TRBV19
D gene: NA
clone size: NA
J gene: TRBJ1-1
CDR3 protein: CASSSGFWSDNTEAFF
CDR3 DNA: TGTGCCAGTAGTTCGGGCTTTTGGTCAGATAACACTGAAGCTTTCTTT

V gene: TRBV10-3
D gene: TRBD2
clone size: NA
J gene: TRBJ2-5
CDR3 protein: CASSYPGGGRPETQYF
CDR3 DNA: TGTGCCAGCAGTTACCCCGGGGGGGGGCGCCCAGAGACCCAGTACTTC

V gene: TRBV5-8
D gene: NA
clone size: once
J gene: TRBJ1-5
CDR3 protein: CASSLAAGQGGQPQHF
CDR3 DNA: TGTGCCAGCAGCTTGGCTGCCGGGCAGGGAGGTCAGCCCCAGCATTTT

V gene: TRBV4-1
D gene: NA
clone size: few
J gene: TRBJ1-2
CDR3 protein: CASSPRDGFYGYTF
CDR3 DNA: TGCGCCAGCAGCCCCCGGGACGGCTTTTATGGCTACACCTTC

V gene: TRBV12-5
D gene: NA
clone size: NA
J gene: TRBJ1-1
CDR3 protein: CASGPGAVSTEAFF
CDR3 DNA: TGTGCTAGTGGCCCAGGGGCAGTTAGCACTGAAGCTTTCTTT

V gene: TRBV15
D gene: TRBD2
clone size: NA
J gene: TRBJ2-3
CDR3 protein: CATSREAGGPDTQYF
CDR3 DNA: TGTGCCACCAGCAGAGAAGCGGGAGGGCCAGATACGCAGTATTTT

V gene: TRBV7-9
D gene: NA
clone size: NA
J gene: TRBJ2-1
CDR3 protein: CASSLVVGHLGNEQFF
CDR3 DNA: TGTGCCAGCAGCTTAGTTGTGGGCCACCTGGGGAATGAGCAGTTCTTC

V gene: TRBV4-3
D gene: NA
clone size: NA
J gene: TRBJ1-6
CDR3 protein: CASSQDVGRGASSPLHF
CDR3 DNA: TGCGCCAGCAGCCAAGACGTGGGCCGAGGGGCCAGTTCACCCCTCCACTTT

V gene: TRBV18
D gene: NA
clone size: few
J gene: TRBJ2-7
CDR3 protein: CASSPTTGSSYEQYF
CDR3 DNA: TGTGCCAGCTCACCAACAACGGGGAGCTCCTACGAGCAGTACTTC

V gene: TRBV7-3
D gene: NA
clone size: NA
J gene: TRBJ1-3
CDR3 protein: CASSLTGSGNTIYF
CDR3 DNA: TGTGCCAGCAGCTTAACAGGCTCTGGAAACACCATATATTTT

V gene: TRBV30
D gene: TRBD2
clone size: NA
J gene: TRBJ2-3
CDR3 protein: CAWGPGTSGGTDTQYF
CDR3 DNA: TGTGCCTGGGGCCCAGGGACTAGCGGGGGTACAGATACGCAGTATTTT

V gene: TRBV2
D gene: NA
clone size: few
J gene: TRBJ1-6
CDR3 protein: CASSEAAANNSPLHF
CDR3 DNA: TGTGCCAGCAGTGAAGCGGCAGCAAATAATTCACCCCTCCACTTT

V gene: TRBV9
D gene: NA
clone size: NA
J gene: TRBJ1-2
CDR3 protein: CASSVSDRSNYGYTF
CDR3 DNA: TGTGCCAGCAGCGTTTCGGACAGATCTAACTATGGCTACACCTTC

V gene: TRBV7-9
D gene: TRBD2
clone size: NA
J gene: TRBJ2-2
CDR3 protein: CAYRDYNTGELFF
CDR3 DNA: TGTGCCTACCGGGACTATAACACCGGGGAGCTGTTTTTT

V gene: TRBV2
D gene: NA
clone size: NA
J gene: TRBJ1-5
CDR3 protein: CASSDGRVSNQPQHF
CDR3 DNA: TGTGCCAGCAGTGACGGGAGGGTAAGCAATCAGCCCCAGCATTTT

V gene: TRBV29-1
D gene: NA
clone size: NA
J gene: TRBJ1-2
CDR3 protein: CSVQQGDYGYTF
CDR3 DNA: TGCAGCGTGCAACAGGGAGATTATGGCTACACCTTC

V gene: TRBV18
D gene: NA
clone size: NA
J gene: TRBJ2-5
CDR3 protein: CASSHWEASQTDQETQYF
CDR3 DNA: TGTGCCAGCTCGCACTGGGAAGCATCTCAGACAGATCAAGAGACCCAGTACTTC

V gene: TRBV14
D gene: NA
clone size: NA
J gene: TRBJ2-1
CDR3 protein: CASSQDLIGSYNEQFF
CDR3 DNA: TGTGCCAGCAGCCAAGATTTGATCGGATCCTACAATGAGCAGTTCTTC

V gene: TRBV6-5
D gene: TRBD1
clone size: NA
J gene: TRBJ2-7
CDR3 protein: CASSYGTGDGEQYF
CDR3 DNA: TGTGCCAGCAGTTACGGGACAGGGGACGGCGAGCAGTACTTC

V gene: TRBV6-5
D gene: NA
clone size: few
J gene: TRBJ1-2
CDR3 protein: CASSYSGDVGGYTF
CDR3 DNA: TGTGCCAGCAGTTATTCGGGGGATGTAGGGGGCTACACCTTC

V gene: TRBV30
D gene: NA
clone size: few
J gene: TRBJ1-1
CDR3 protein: CAWSFTENTEAFF
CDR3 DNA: TGTGCCTGGAGTTTCACAGAGAACACTGAAGCTTTCTTT

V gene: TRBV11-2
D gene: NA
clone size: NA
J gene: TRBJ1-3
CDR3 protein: CASSFESSGNTIYF
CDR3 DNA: TGTGCCAGCAGCTTTGAGTCCTCTGGAAACACCATATATTTT

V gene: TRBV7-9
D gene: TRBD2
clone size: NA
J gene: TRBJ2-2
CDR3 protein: CASSLAGENGELFF
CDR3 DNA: TGTGCCAGCAGCCTAGCGGGAGAGAACGGGGAGCTGTTTTTT

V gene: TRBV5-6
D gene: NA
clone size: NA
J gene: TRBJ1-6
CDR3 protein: CASSSLDGVNSPLHF
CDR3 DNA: TGCGCCAGCAGCTCCCTGGACGGAGTCAATTCACCCCTCCACTTT

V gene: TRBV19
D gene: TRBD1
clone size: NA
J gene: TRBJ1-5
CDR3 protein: CASSSPTSGGTVKQPQHF
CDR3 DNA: TGTGCCAGTAGTTCCCCGACCTCAGGGGGCACCGTAAAACAGCCCCAGCATTTT

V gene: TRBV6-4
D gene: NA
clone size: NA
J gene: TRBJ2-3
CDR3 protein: CATARAPGGTDTQYF
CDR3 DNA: TGTGCCACCGCACGAGCCCCAGGTGGCACAGATACGCAGTATTTT

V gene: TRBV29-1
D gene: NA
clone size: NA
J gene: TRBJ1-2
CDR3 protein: CSVEWRGYTF
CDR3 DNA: TGCAGCGTTGAATGGCGGGGCTACACCTTC

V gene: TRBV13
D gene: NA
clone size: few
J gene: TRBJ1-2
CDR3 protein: CASSPGVASYGYTF
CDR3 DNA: TGTGCCAGCAGCCCGGGAGTCGCGTCCTATGGCTACACCTTC

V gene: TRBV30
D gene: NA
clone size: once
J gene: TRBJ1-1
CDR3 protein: CVTRRENTEAFF
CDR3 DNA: TGTGTCACCCGGCGAGAGAACACTGAAGCTTTCTTT

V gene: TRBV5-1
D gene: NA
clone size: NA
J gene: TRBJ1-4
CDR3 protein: CASSLLSISTNEKLFF
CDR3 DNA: TGCGCCAGCAGCCTCCTAAGTATTTCAACTAATGAAAAACTGTTTTTT

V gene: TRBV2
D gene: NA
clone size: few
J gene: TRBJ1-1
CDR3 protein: CASSDTEYTEAFF
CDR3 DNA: TGTGCCAGCAGTGATACAGAGTACACTGAAGCTTTCTTT

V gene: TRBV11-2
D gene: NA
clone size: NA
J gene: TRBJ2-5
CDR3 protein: CASSLAGLETQYF
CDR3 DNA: TGTGCCAGCAGCTTAGCAGGGTTGGAGACCCAGTACTTC

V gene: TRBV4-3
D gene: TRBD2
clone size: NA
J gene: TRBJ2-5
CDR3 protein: CASSQERGGQETQYF
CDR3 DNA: TGCGCCAGCAGCCAAGAGCGGGGGGGCCAAGAGACCCAGTACTTC

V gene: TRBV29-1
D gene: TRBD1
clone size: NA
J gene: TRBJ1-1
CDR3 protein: CSVEGDRGILF
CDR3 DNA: TGCAGCGTTGAGGGGGACAGGGGGATTCTCTTT

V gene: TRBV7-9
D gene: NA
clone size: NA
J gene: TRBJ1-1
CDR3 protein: CASGPGGVGTEAFF
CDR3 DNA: TGTGCCAGCGGCCCCGGGGGTGTCGGTACTGAAGCTTTCTTT

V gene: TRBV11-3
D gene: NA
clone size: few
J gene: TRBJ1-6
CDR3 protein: CASSSPPGNSPLHF
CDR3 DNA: TGTGCCAGCAGCTCCCCCCCGGGAAATTCACCCCTCCACTTT